This is a list of T cell receptor beta chains from one sample in a study of cytomegalovirus exposure and HLA in healthy donors. This table comes from immunoSEQ multiplex PCR, and its TCRdb copy is limited to in-frame clones, with some not included. Its listing shows around 130,000 clones. Sequencing used PBMCs. The receptors originated from an older woman in good health and CMV-seronegative. CDR3s include the opening cysteine and the closing phenylalanine or tryptophan. Fields, in order: J gene, D gene, V gene, CDR3 DNA, CDR3 protein. D genes are given only for firm matches.

j_gene: TRBJ2-5
d_gene: TRBD2
v_gene: TRBV5-4
CDR3nt: TGTGCCAGCAGCCAGAGACTAGCGGGGCGGGAGACCCAGTACTTC
CDR3aa: CASSQRLAGRETQYF

j_gene: TRBJ1-2
d_gene: -
v_gene: TRBV27
CDR3nt: TGTGCCAGCAGTTTATCTCCAGGGGTGGGCTATGGCTACACCTTC
CDR3aa: CASSLSPGVGYGYTF

j_gene: TRBJ1-1
d_gene: -
v_gene: TRBV7-9
CDR3nt: TGTGCCAGCAGCTTAGTAACCAGGGAGAACACTGAAGCTTTCTTT
CDR3aa: CASSLVTRENTEAFF

j_gene: TRBJ2-7
d_gene: TRBD1
v_gene: TRBV7-8
CDR3nt: TGTGCCAGCAGCTTAGGAGGGCGGGACAGGGATGTCTTC
CDR3aa: CASSLGGRDRDVF

j_gene: TRBJ2-3
d_gene: TRBD2
v_gene: TRBV7-3
CDR3nt: TGTGCCAGCAGCTTGGGGAGGGGAGCAGATACGCAGTATTTT
CDR3aa: CASSLGRGADTQYF

j_gene: TRBJ2-3
d_gene: -
v_gene: TRBV7-6
CDR3nt: TGTGCCAGCAGCCAAGGACTTAGCACAGATACGCAGTATTTT
CDR3aa: CASSQGLSTDTQYF

j_gene: TRBJ1-2
d_gene: -
v_gene: TRBV28
CDR3nt: TGTGCCAGCAGTTTACCACAGATCCTCTATGGCTACACCTTC
CDR3aa: CASSLPQILYGYTF

j_gene: TRBJ2-7
d_gene: -
v_gene: TRBV30
CDR3nt: TGTGCCTGGAGGCCCGGGACATCCTTATACGAGCAGTACTTC
CDR3aa: CAWRPGTSLYEQYF

j_gene: TRBJ1-1
d_gene: -
v_gene: TRBV2
CDR3nt: TGTGCCAGCAGTGACAGGGAGGCCACTGAAGCTTTCTTT
CDR3aa: CASSDREATEAFF

j_gene: TRBJ1-3
d_gene: TRBD1
v_gene: TRBV4-1
CDR3nt: TGCGCCAGCAGCCAAGAAGACCGGGACAGAAGCTCTGGAAACACCATATATTTT
CDR3aa: CASSQEDRDRSSGNTIYF

j_gene: TRBJ1-2
d_gene: -
v_gene: TRBV6-5
CDR3nt: TGTGCCAGCACCCCCCGGGGGGACGCGGCGGGCTACACCTTC
CDR3aa: CASTPRGDAAGYTF

j_gene: TRBJ1-1
d_gene: -
v_gene: TRBV5-1
CDR3nt: TGCGCCAGCAGCTTGAGAGGGGGGGGGAACACTGAAGCTTTCTTT
CDR3aa: CASSLRGGGNTEAFF

j_gene: TRBJ1-2
d_gene: -
v_gene: TRBV30
CDR3nt: TGTGCCTGGAGTAGGAGCGGGCGGGGTGGCTACACCTTC
CDR3aa: CAWSRSGRGGYTF

j_gene: TRBJ2-5
d_gene: TRBD2
v_gene: TRBV19
CDR3nt: TGTGCCAGTAGTATAGAGAAGCGGGGGCTTAAAGAGACCCAGTACTTC
CDR3aa: CASSIEKRGLKETQYF

j_gene: TRBJ1-1
d_gene: -
v_gene: TRBV13
CDR3nt: TGTGCCAGCAGCTTGCGGGCGGAAGCTTTCTTT
CDR3aa: CASSLRAEAFF

j_gene: TRBJ2-5
d_gene: TRBD1
v_gene: TRBV4-2
CDR3nt: TGTGCCAGCAGCTCACAGGGGGCGCGGGGAGAGACCCAGTACTTC
CDR3aa: CASSSQGARGETQYF

j_gene: TRBJ2-2
d_gene: -
v_gene: TRBV4-1
CDR3nt: TGCGCCAGCAGCGGAGGATCGATAGGCAGGAACACCGGGGAGCTGTTTTTT
CDR3aa: CASSGGSIGRNTGELFF

j_gene: TRBJ2-2
d_gene: TRBD1
v_gene: TRBV7-9
CDR3nt: TGTGCCAGCAGCTTCCCCCGACAGGGGGCCGGGGACACCGGGGAGCTGTTTTTT
CDR3aa: CASSFPRQGAGDTGELFF

j_gene: TRBJ1-1
d_gene: -
v_gene: TRBV6-5
CDR3nt: TGTGCCAGCAGTTTACAGGGTATTCTTGACACTGAAGCTTTCTTT
CDR3aa: CASSLQGILDTEAFF

j_gene: TRBJ2-5
d_gene: -
v_gene: TRBV6-6
CDR3nt: TGTGCCAGCGGTATAAGAGCTCGCCCGGGGGAGACCCAGTACTTC
CDR3aa: CASGIRARPGETQYF

j_gene: TRBJ2-5
d_gene: TRBD1
v_gene: TRBV5-1
CDR3nt: TGCGCCAGCAGCCCCCGGACAGGGCGGGAGACCCAGTACTTC
CDR3aa: CASSPRTGRETQYF

j_gene: TRBJ2-3
d_gene: -
v_gene: TRBV9
CDR3nt: TGTGCCAGCAGCGCGACACGGGGGATAAGCACAGATACGCAGTATTTT
CDR3aa: CASSATRGISTDTQYF

j_gene: TRBJ2-7
d_gene: TRBD1
v_gene: TRBV6-5
CDR3nt: TGTGCCAGCAGTTCGACAGGGACCTACGAGCAGTACTTC
CDR3aa: CASSSTGTYEQYF

j_gene: TRBJ1-1
d_gene: -
v_gene: TRBV27
CDR3nt: TGTGCCAGCTCCTGGGGGGTAGACACTGAAGCTTTCTTT
CDR3aa: CASSWGVDTEAFF

j_gene: TRBJ2-5
d_gene: -
v_gene: TRBV14
CDR3nt: TGTGCCAGCAGTCGGACGGGACTCGGAGTGGGGGAGACCCAGTACTTC
CDR3aa: CASSRTGLGVGETQYF